This T cell receptor beta chain was documented in a study of CD8+CD57+ T cells in acquired aplastic anemia. Background on the study: Sorted CD4+ plus CD8+ cells gave DNA averaging roughly 3.5 ug.

The CDR3 runs to 14 residues. From germline, CDR1 is SNHLY and CDR2 FYNNEI. Trimming left V 5 bases short and J 2 bases short, with 12 bases between. Genomic DNA, serving as template, underwent TCR beta VDJ and CDR3 profiling. MiXCR, run by TCRdb on the reads, gives a single entry per CDR3 protein. This sample has approximately 130,000 distinct CDR3 sequences; under 65% occur once, and the top ten carry 25% to 35%. Sequencing involved patients with CD8+CD57+ cell expansion previously shown by flow cytometry. The sample taken for sequencing was sorted CD4+, CD8+, or CD8+CD57+ T cells (not recorded which) from PBMCs. The rearrangement uses TRBV2 and TRBJ1-2; D unresolved. This receptor was taken from a human donor with aplastic anemia. DNA for the CDR3: TGTGCCAGCAGTTTCTCGGTAACGAACTATGGCTACACCTTC. It yields the protein CASSFSVTNYGYTF. Looking up the rest from reference TRBV2 and TRBJ1-2 gives the full variable domain: EPEVTQTPSHQVTQMGQEVILRCVPISNHLYFYWYRQILGQKVEFLVSFYNNEISEKSEIFDDQFSVERPDGSNFTLKIRSTKLEDSAMYFCASSFSVTNYGYTFGSGTRLTVV.